This T cell receptor (beta chain) emerged from a study of cytomegalovirus exposure and HLA in healthy donors. About this clone: Its antigen is unidentified.

The PCR was carried out with 60 Vbeta primers and 13 Jbeta primers. Study processing details: Approximately 11 million of tens of millions of unique TCR beta chains were shared, per a later count. Data came from immunoSEQ multiplex PCR; TCRdb stores just in-frame clones and leaves some out. V, J and clone size are taken as reported in that table, and D and trimming were inferred from the DNA itself. The sample has approximately 140,000 clones; 60% to 85% are singletons. Study-level results: A later analysis showed TCR association rates differing by HLA locus, peaking at DRB1 and lowest at HLA-C.

Though nominally healthy at sampling, donors likely had unrecorded immune exposures. Germline-derived CDR1 and CDR2 are SGHRS and YFSETQ. After removal of 4 bases from V and 6 bases from J, the junction contained 7 bases not matched to a gene. The CDR3 covers 14 residues. The source material was PBMCs. This receptor was obtained from a man aged 50-59 years in good health and CMV-seropositive. The gene calls are TRBV5-1 and TRBJ2-7; 10 bases agree with TRBD1. Here the CDR3 DNA reads TGCGCCAGCAGCGGGAGACAGGGGGCGGGCGAGCAGTACTTC. Translating it yields CASSGRQGAGEQYF.